The source of this T cell receptor (beta chain) is a study of Graves' ophthalmopathy and Graves' hyperthyroidism. In regard to this clonotype: The junction departs from the called germline gene at one end, perhaps through a read error.

Being free of ophthalmopathy for 18 months of follow-up defined stable hyperthyroidism. RNA transcripts were the source from which TCR beta CDR3 regions were amplified. First-round RT-PCR used HTBI primers; second-round multiplex PCR followed. Each CDR3 protein gets one entry after TCRdb re-called the multiplex PCR reads with MiXCR. This table has about 39,000 distinct CDR3 sequences, roughly 50% appearing once. The origin of this receptor is an adult woman with stable Graves' hyperthyroidism. The sequenced sample was peripheral blood.

The DNA of the CDR3 is TGCGCCAGCGGCCAAGGACTACTAGCGGGATCCTACGAGCGGTACTTC. It yields the protein CASGQGLLAGSYERYF. The rearrangement uses TRBV4-3 and TRBJ2-7, with TRBD2 identical over 10 bases. Looked up from germline, CDR1 is LGHNA and CDR2 is YSLEER. The CDR3 extends over 16 amino acids.